Here is one TCR beta chain with its context. The sample comes from a study of blood T cell repertoires in COVID-19. Study at large: The United States, Italy and Spain were the sources of the acute and convalescent COVID-19 samples. In each case, the material was cDNA or gDNA derived from T cells, B-cell-depleted T cells, or PBMCs.

The length of the CDR3 is 15 residues. After removal of 5 bases from V and 0 bases from J, the junction contained 6 bases not matched to a gene. Germline V gene lookup returns CDR1 MNHEY and CDR2 SMNVEV (reference sequence). In the original analysis: By means of reference gene primer amplification, nucleated cell counts were estimated. The table came from immunoSEQ multiplex PCR; TCRdb's copy has only in-frame clones and leaves some out. That table furnishes V, J and clone size, whereas the DNA furnished D and trimming. The data contain 90,000 to 140,000 clones, approximately 80% of them seen just once; the ten biggest clones take up 7.5% to 10%.

The sequencing input was peripheral blood. The origin of this receptor is a woman aged 70-85 years with acute or convalescent COVID-19. The chain links TRBV27 to TRBJ1-2; 7 bases agree with TRBD1. CDR3 coding DNA: TGTGCCAGCAGTCCCTGGACAGGAACTAACTATGGCTACACCTTC. Amino acid sequence: CASSPWTGTNYGYTF.